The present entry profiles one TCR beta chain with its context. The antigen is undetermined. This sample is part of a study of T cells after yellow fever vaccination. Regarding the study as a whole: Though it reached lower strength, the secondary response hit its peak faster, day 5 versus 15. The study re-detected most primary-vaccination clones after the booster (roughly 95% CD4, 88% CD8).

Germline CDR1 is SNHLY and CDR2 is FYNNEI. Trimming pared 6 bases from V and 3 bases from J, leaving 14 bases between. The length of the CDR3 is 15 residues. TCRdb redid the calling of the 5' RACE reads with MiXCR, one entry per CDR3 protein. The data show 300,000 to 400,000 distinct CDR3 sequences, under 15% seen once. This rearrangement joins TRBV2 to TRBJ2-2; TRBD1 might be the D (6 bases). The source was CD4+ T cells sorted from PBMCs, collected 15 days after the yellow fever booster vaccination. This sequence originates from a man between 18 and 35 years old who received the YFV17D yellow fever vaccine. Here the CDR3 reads CASRVIQGYTGELFF. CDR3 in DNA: TGTGCCAGCAGGGTTATACAGGGTTACACCGGGGAGCTGTTTTTT.